This T cell receptor (beta chain) emerged from a study of chemoradiotherapy in HPV16-positive cancers. Findings and limits, study-wide: HPV-responsive T-cell expansion during chemoradiotherapy was linked to improved recurrence-free survival in HPV16-positive patients.

Sequencing used immunoSEQ multiplex PCR; TCRdb keeps in-frame clones, though not all of them. The sample gives 40,000 to 60,000 clones, about nine tenths of which show up once; more than 3% is in the top ten. This clone has more than one count but fewer than ten. Its antigen is still unknown. From germline, CDR1 is LNHDA and CDR2 SQIVND (reference sequence). The CDR3 is 15 residues long. V shed 10 bases, J shed 6 bases, and the junction held 17 bases outside the gene matches. The chain links TRBV19 to TRBJ1-2, with 7 bases fitting TRBD1. This specimen consisted of blood, obtained from a patient who underwent chemoradiotherapy. This receptor was identified in a human donor with HPV-associated anogenital cancer. DNA for the CDR3: TGTGCCACCGCGCGGTGGGGACAGCCAAGGGATGGCTACACCTTC. It yields the protein CATARWGQPRDGYTF. Full variable domain (missing parts from reference TRBV19 and TRBJ1-2): DGGITQSPKYLFRKEGQNVTLSCEQNLNHDAMYWYRQDPGQGLRLIYYSQIVNDFQKGDIAEGYSVSREKKESFPLTVTSAQKNPTAFYLCATARWGQPRDGYTFGSGTRLTVV.